What follows are 20 T cell receptor beta chains derived from one specimen sequenced in a study of T-cell reconstitution after alpha-beta-depleted transplantation in children. Construction of the TCRbeta library involved unique molecular identifiers. TCRdb used MiXCR to reprocess the PCR reads, holding one entry per CDR3 protein. The sample carries hundreds of thousands of distinct CDR3 sequences, about 21% recorded once. Sequenced here: PBMCs, mostly from graft donor cells, sampled 360 days after TCRalphabeta/CD19-depleted stem cell transplant. The receptors shown here come from a boy younger than two who had a stem cell transplant for acute myeloid leukemia, so the T cells may come from the graft donor.

The rearrangement uses TRBV20-1 and TRBJ1-2; TRBD1 is a possible D gene (6 bases). Trimming shortened V by 6 bases and J by 0 bases, and 17 bases separated the two germline ends. In germline, CDR1 is DFQATT, CDR2 SNEGSKA (reference sequence). There are 15 residues in the CDR3. This chain's CDR3 is CSARRPGEANYGYTF. The CDR3 nucleotides are TGCAGTGCGAGGAGACCAGGGGAAGCTAACTATGGCTACACCTTC.

The chain has TRBV7-8 and TRBJ1-1, with D maybe TRBD1 (5 bases). This CDR3 contains 14 residues. Trimming took 5 bases from V and 10 from J, leaving 20 bases between them. Germline-derived CDR1 and CDR2 are SGHVS and FQNEAQ. Written as DNA, the CDR3 is TGTGCCAGCAGCCCGCGGAAGGGGTCCGAAGGAGCTTTCTTT. Translation gives CASSPRKGSEGAFF.

This clonotype was detected ten times or more. V is TRBV29-1 and J is TRBJ2-3; D gene unclear. CDR1 and CDR2 (germline): SQVTM, ANQGSEA. The CDR3 extends over 13 amino acids. V was clipped by 2 bases and J by 5 bases, with 11 bases between them. This CDR3 reads CSVELVGQDTQYF. CDR3 DNA: TGCAGCGTTGAACTGGTAGGCCAAGATACGCAGTATTTT.

The genes are TRBV15 and TRBJ1-4, with TRBD1 matching 7 bases. The CDR3 is made up of 16 amino acids. V was pared by 0 bases and J by 6 bases, with 7 bases of the junction left unmatched. Germline V gives CDR1 LNHNV, CDR2 YYDKDF (reference sequence). CDR3 sequence reads: CATSREEGASDEKLFF. Written as DNA, the CDR3 is TGTGCCACCAGCAGAGAGGAGGGGGCGTCGGATGAAAAACTGTTTTTT.

The chain recombines TRBV7-2 with TRBJ1-5, with D tentatively TRBD1 (5 bases). V was shortened by 3 bases and J by 3 bases, with 12 bases between the two germline ends. The CDR3 is 15 residues long. Germline CDR1 SGHTA, CDR2 FQGNSA. The CDR3 DNA reads TGTGCCAGCAGCTTTGTGGCAGGGAACAATCAGCCCCAGCATTTT. Translated, it gives CASSFVAGNNQPQHF.

This clonotype has ten or more counts. The rearrangement joins TRBV5-5 to TRBJ2-3; unclear D gene. Between the trimmed V and J ends, which lost 3 bases and 2 bases, there was a span of 16 bases. Germline CDR1 SGHKS, CDR2 YYEKEE (reference sequence). CDR3 length: 16 residues. CDR3 in amino acids: CASSSGPVPITDTQYF. CDR3 bases: TGTGCCAGCAGCTCCGGGCCGGTCCCAATCACAGATACGCAGTATTTT.

This clonotype has ten or more counts. The J gene is TRBJ2-5, the V gene TRBV12-3 or TRBV12-4, with D unresolved. The CDR3 runs 14 residues. Trimming removed 5 bases from V and 1 base from J, with 11 bases in between. The CDR3 DNA reads TGTGCCAGCAGTGCCCCCCGAGGCCAAGAGACCCAGTACTTC. Amino acid sequence: CASSAPRGQETQYF.

The rearrangement uses TRBV6-5 and TRBJ1-1; D is unresolved. Per germline, CDR1 MNHEY and CDR2 SVGAGI. Trimming removed 2 bases from V and 5 bases from J, with 12 bases in between. The CDR3 covers 14 residues. The chain's CDR3 is CASSYEGQDTEAFF. The DNA for the CDR3 is TGTGCCAGCAGTTACGAAGGCCAGGATACTGAAGCTTTCTTT.

This clonotype was seen ten or more times. This chain joins TRBV28 and TRBJ2-5, with 7 bases fitting TRBD1. Unmatched junction bases numbered 11, after V lost 5 bases and J lost 2 bases. Per the germline V gene, CDR1 is MDHEN and CDR2 is SYDVKM. The CDR3 consists of 16 residues. The DNA of the CDR3 is TGTGCCAGCAGTCCGGATGAGGACAGGACTCAAGAGACCCAGTACTTC. Protein: CASSPDEDRTQETQYF.

This clonotype was detected a few times. The V gene is TRBV4-3, the J gene TRBJ2-2; no firm D call. CDR1 is LGHNA and CDR2 is YSLEER in the germline V gene. V was cut by 0 bases and J by 4 bases, with 12 bases left in between. The CDR3 spans 16 residues. The CDR3 sequence: CASSQEVETSTGELFF. The CDR3 coding sequence is TGCGCCAGCAGCCAAGAAGTGGAGACTTCCACCGGGGAGCTGTTTTTT.

V usage is TRBV6-1 and J usage is TRBJ1-2; the match to TRBD1 covers 8 bases. CDR1 and CDR2 (germline): MNHNS, SASEGT. The CDR3 has 13 residues. V lost 6 bases and J lost 5; bases outside the gene matches: 5. CDR3: CASSPGGAYGYTF. The CDR3 DNA follows: TGTGCCAGCAGCCCAGGGGGCGCTTATGGCTACACCTTC.

This clonotype was counted ten times or more. The chain couples TRBV12-3 or TRBV12-4 to TRBJ2-7; 8 bases match TRBD2. J was trimmed by 5 bases and V by 2 bases; bases with no gene match: 8. This CDR3 contains 15 residues. The CDR3: CASSLRRGDLNEQYF. CDR3 DNA sequence: TGTGCCAGCAGTTTAAGGCGGGGGGATCTGAACGAGCAGTACTTC.

The V call is TRBV4-3, the J call TRBJ2-6; 12 bases map to TRBD1. The CDR3 spans 20 residues. In germline, CDR1 is LGHNA, CDR2 YSLEER. V lost 0 bases to trimming and J lost 2 bases; unmatched junction nucleotides: 8. CDR3 in amino acids: CASSQEGQGAIYPGANVLTF. CDR3 coding DNA: TGCGCCAGCAGCCAAGAGGGACAGGGGGCAATTTATCCTGGGGCCAACGTCCTGACTTTC.

This rearrangement joins TRBV7-2 to TRBJ2-3; 8 bases match TRBD2. Germline loops: CDR1 SGHTA, CDR2 FQGNSA. The CDR3 contains 15 residues. V trimming: 3 bases; J trimming: 7 bases; junction bases outside the gene matches: 9. As DNA, the CDR3 is TGTGCCAGCAGCTTTTTTAGCGGGGACATGAATACGCAGTATTTT. It specifies CASSFFSGDMNTQYF.

The gene calls are TRBV27 and TRBJ2-3, with D possibly matching TRBD1 (6 bases). Trimming stripped 3 bases from V and 1 base from J, with 11 bases between. This CDR3 has 15 amino acids. From germline, CDR1 is MNHEY and CDR2 SMNVEV (reference sequence). CDR3 coding DNA: TGTGCCAGCAGTTTTGGGGGCCGACGCACAGATACGCAGTATTTT. It yields the protein CASSFGGRRTDTQYF.

V usage is TRBV7-3 and J usage is TRBJ2-2; D not resolved. The CDR3 is made up of 15 amino acids. Germline V gives CDR1 SGHTA, CDR2 FQGTGA. Trimming removed 1 base at V and 2 bases at J, with 8 bases between. DNA for the CDR3: TGTGCCAGCAGCTTAAACTTACAAAACACCGGGGAGCTGTTTTTT. Its protein product is CASSLNLQNTGELFF.

This clonotype was counted at least ten times. The chain carries TRBV2 and TRBJ2-2; unclear D gene. Germline V gene lookup returns CDR1 SNHLY and CDR2 FYNNEI. V lost 8 bases and J lost 6, with 7 bases in between. This CDR3 contains 11 residues. The CDR3 sequence: CASHSAGELFF. CDR3 nucleotides: TGTGCCAGCCACAGTGCCGGGGAGCTGTTTTTT.

The V and J genes are TRBV11-2 and TRBJ1-3; D gene ambiguous. This CDR3 is 13 amino acids long. Trimming removed 5 bases from V and 3 bases from J, with 8 bases in between. CDR1 SGHAT and CDR2 FQNNGV come from the germline V gene. CDR3 residues: CASSPYFGNTIYF. In DNA form, the CDR3 reads TGTGCCAGCAGCCCCTACTTTGGAAACACCATATATTTT. The full variable domain, rest sourced from reference TRBV11-2 and TRBJ1-3, is EAGVAQSPRYKIIEKRQSVAFWCNPISGHATLYWYQQILGQGPKLLIQFQNNGVVDDSQLPKDRFSAERLKGVDSTLKIQPAKLEDSAVYLCASSPYFGNTIYFGEGSWLTVV.

The chain recombines TRBV6-1 with TRBJ1-5, with no clear D. Trimming shortened V by 1 base and J by 6 bases, and 13 bases separated the two germline ends. The CDR3 is 15 amino acids. Germline V gives CDR1 MNHNS, CDR2 SASEGT. The CDR3 DNA reads TGTGCCAGCAGTGAAGGGACGGGTCAGAGTCAGCCCCAGCATTTT. Amino acid sequence: CASSEGTGQSQPQHF.

The chain links TRBV3-1 to TRBJ2-7; possibly TRBD2 for D (6 bases). The CDR3 loop spans 14 amino acids. V lost 2 bases and J 4 bases, leaving 12 bases between the germline ends. From germline, CDR1 is LGHDT and CDR2 YNNKEL (reference sequence). CDR3 sequence reads: CASSQMIGGYEQYF. In nucleotides, the CDR3 is TGTGCCAGCAGCCAAATGATAGGAGGGTACGAGCAGTACTTC.